The entry below describes one T cell receptor (beta chain). The record originates from a study of blood T cell repertoires in COVID-19. Across the whole study: The samples span acute and convalescent COVID-19 from the United States, Italy and Spain.

V was cut by 2 bases and J by 1 base, with 5 bases left in between. This CDR3 has 13 residues. Looked up from germline, CDR1 is SGHNT and CDR2 is YYREEE (reference sequence). Original data processing: Amplified reference gene primers provided the basis for estimating nucleated cell counts. The repertoire was sequenced with immunoSEQ multiplex PCR; TCRdb's copy has only in-frame clones and lacks some. The V and J calls and clone size were taken over from that table, and D and trimming were inferred from the DNA. The sample shows 190,000 or so clones, 86% of them seen only once. The chain links TRBV5-4 to TRBJ2-3; D is unresolved. The receptor's source is a woman aged 70-85 years with acute or convalescent COVID-19. The sequenced sample consisted of peripheral blood. The CDR3: CASSFPGTDTQYF. The CDR3 nucleotides are TGTGCCAGCAGCTTCCCGGGCACAGATACGCAGTATTTT.